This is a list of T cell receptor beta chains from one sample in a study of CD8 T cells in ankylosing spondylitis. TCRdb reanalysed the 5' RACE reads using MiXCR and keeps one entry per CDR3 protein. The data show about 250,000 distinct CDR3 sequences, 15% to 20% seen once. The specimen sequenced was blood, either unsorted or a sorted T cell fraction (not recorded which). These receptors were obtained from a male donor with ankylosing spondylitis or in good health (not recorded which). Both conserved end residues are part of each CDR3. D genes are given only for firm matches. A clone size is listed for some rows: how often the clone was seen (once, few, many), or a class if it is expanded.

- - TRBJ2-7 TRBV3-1 TGTGCCAGCAGCCAAGGGGGGACTGCCAACTACGAGCAGTACTTC CASSQGGTANYEQYF
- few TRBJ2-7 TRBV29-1 TGCAGCGTTGAAGGGGGCCCGAAAACCTCATCCTCCTACGAGCAGTACTTC CSVEGGPKTSSSYEQYF
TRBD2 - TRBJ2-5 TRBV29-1 TGCAGCGTTGAAGATCCCATGGGGGGGTGGGTCGGAGAGACCCAGTACTTC CSVEDPMGGWVGETQYF
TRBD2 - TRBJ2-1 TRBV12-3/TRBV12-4 TGTGCCAGCAGCTCACCCTTCAAGCGGGAAAATGAGCAGTTCTTC CASSSPFKRENEQFF
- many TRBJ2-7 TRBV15 TGTGCCACCAGCGAGGGGCCGGGGAAGTACTTC CATSEGPGKYF
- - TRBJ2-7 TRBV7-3 TGTGCCAGCAGCTTAGCGGGGGGGACAGGTAGTCTGCAGTACTTC CASSLAGGTGSLQYF
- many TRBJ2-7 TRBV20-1 TGCAGTGCTAGAGTGCCTGACAGGGGACTATACGAGCAGTACTTC CSARVPDRGLYEQYF
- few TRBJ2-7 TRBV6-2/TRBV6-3 TGTGCCAGCAGTTACTTTTCAGGGGCCTCCTACGAGCAGTACTTC CASSYFSGASYEQYF
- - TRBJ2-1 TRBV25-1 TGTGCCAGCAGCGGACCCTGGGGGGAGCAGTTCTTC CASSGPWGEQFF
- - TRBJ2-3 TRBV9 TGTGCCAGCAGCGTAGAAGTGGAGGATACGCAGTATTTT CASSVEVEDTQYF
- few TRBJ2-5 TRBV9 TGTGCCAGCAGCGACGGGTTCCAAGAGACCCAGTACTTC CASSDGFQETQYF
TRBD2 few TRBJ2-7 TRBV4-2 TGTGCCAGCAGCCAAGTAGCGGGAGCCTACGAGCAGTACTTC CASSQVAGAYEQYF
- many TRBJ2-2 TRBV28 TGTGCCAGCAGTTTATTTTCAGGGATCATTGGCACCGGGGAGCTGTTTTTT CASSLFSGIIGTGELFF
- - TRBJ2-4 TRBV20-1 TGCAGTGCTAGCCCGGACCCTTATAGTGAGGCCAAAAACATTCAGTACTTC CSASPDPYSEAKNIQYF
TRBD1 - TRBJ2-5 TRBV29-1 TGCAGCGTTCGGGACAGGGATAGGACAGGGCCCCAAGAGACCCAGTACTTC CSVRDRDRTGPQETQYF
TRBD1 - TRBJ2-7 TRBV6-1 TGTGCCTCAATGGACAGGTTAACCTACGAGCAGTACTTC CASMDRLTYEQYF
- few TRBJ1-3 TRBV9 TGTGCCAGCAGCGTAGCTCGGGAAAGCTCTGGAAACACCATATATTTT CASSVARESSGNTIYF
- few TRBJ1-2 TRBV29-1 TGCAGCGTCGGACTTGGGGGGGGGAGCTATGGCTACACCTTC CSVGLGGGSYGYTF
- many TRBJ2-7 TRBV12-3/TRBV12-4 TGTGCCAGCACCGAAGGAACGGCTAACTACGAGCAGTACTTC CASTEGTANYEQYF
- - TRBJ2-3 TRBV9 TGTGCCAGCAGCGTAGCTACAACAGACACAGATACGCAGTATTTT CASSVATTDTDTQYF
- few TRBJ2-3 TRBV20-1 TGCAGTGCCCCACCCGGGGGTATAACAGATACGCAGTATTTT CSAPPGGITDTQYF
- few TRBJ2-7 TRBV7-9 TGTGCCAGCAGCTTAGAGGGGACCTCCTACGAGCAGTACTTC CASSLEGTSYEQYF
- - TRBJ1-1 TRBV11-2 TGTGCCAGCAGCTTAGGTCAGGGGAGCGCTGAAGCTTTCTTT CASSLGQGSAEAFF
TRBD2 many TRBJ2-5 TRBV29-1 TGCAGCGTTGACGGGGGGGAAGAGACCCAGTACTTC CSVDGGEETQYF
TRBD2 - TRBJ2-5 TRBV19 TGTGCCAGTAGCGGGAGGGCCGGCGAGACCCAGTACTTC CASSGRAGETQYF
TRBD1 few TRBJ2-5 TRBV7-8 TGTGCCAGCAGGAGGGACAGGCGCCACCAAGAGACCCAGTACTTC CASRRDRRHQETQYF
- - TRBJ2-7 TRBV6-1 TGTGCCAGCAGTGAAGAGGTACGGGTCAGCTCCTACGAGCAGTACTTC CASSEEVRVSSYEQYF
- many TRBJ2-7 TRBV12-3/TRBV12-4 TGTGCCAGTGGGACGGCCCTATCCTACGAGCAGTACTTC CASGTALSYEQYF
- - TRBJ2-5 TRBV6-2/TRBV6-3 TGTGCCAGCACCCTACCCAAGGGGACGGCCGAAGAGACCCAGTACTTC CASTLPKGTAEETQYF
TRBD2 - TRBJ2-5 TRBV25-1 TGTGCCAGCAGTGACCCTAGCGGGAGAATGGTTCAAGAGACCCAGTACTTC CASSDPSGRMVQETQYF
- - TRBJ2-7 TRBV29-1 TGCAGCGTTGAAGTTCTAGGGCGGCTCGAGTACGAGCAGTACTTC CSVEVLGRLEYEQYF
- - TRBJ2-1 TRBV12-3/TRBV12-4 TGTGCCAGCAGTTTAAACCAGGGTTACGATGAGCAGTTCTTC CASSLNQGYDEQFF
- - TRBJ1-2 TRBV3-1 TGTGCTAGCAGCCAGTCGTTCGGGGATCGGTACTATGGCTACACCTTC CASSQSFGDRYYGYTF
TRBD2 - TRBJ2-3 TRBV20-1 TGCAGTGCTAGAGACCCGGGACTAGTCACAGATACGCAGTATTTT CSARDPGLVTDTQYF
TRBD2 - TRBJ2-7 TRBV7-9 TGTGCCAGCAGCTCGACACTAGCGGGCCGAAGCTCCTACGAGCAGTACTTC CASSSTLAGRSSYEQYF
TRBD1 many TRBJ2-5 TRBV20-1 TGCAGTGCCTGGGACAGGGGCGTCGAGACCCAGTACTTC CSAWDRGVETQYF
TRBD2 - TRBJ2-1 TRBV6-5 TGTGCCAGCAGTTATTCGGGACTAGCGGGAGTTGATCAGTTCTTC CASSYSGLAGVDQFF
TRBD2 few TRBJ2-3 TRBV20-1 TGCAGTGCTAGAGAGCTAGCGGGTAGCACAGATACGCAGTATTTT CSARELAGSTDTQYF
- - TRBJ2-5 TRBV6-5 TGTGCCAGCAGTTCCGGACGGGGGCAAGAGACCCAGTACTTC CASSSGRGQETQYF
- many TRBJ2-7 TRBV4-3 TGTGCCAGCAGCCAAGACGGGGGAGCCTACGAGCAGTACTTC CASSQDGGAYEQYF
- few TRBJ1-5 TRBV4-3 TGCGCCAGCAGCCAAGATTGGGCGGGGGGCAATCAGCCCCAGCATTTT CASSQDWAGGNQPQHF
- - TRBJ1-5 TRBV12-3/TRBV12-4 TGTGCCAGCAGTTTTAGGCCAGACGGAAATAGCAATCAGCCCCAGCATTTT CASSFRPDGNSNQPQHF
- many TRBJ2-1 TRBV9 TGTGCCAGCAGTGTCAACAATGAGCAGTTCTTC CASSVNNEQFF
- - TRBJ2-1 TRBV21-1 TGTGCCAGCAGCAAAGCGGGAGGACAGGGTGGTAATGAGCAGTTCTTC CASSKAGGQGGNEQFF
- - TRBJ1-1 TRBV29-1 TGCAGCGTGCTCTGGAGACTGAACACTGAAGCTTTCTTT CSVLWRLNTEAFF